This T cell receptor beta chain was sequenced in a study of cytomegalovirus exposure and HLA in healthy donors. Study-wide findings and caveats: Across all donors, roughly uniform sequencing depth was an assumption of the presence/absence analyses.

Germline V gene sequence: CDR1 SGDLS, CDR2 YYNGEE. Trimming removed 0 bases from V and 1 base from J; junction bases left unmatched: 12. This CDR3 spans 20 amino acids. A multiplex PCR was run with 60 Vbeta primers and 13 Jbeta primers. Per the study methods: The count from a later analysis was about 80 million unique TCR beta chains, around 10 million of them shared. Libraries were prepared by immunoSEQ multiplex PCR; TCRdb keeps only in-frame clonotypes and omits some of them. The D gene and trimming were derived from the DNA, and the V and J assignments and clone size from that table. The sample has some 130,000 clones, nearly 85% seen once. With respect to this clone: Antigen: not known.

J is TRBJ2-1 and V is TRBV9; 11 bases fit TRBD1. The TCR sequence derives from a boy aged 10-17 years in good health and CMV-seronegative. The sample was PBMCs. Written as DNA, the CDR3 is TGTGCCAGCAGCGTAGTGGGTGGACAGGGGGCTCCCCGATCCTACAATGAGCAGTTCTTC. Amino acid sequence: CASSVVGGQGAPRSYNEQFF.